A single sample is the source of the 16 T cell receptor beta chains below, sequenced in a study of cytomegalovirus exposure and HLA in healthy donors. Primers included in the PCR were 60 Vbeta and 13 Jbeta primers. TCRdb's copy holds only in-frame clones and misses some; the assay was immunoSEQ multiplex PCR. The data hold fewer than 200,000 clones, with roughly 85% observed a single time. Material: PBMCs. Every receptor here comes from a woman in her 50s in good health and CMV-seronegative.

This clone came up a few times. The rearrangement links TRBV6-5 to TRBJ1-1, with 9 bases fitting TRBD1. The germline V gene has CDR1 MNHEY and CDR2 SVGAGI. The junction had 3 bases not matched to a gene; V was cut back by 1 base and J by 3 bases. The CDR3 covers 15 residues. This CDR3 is CASSYWTGVDTEAFF. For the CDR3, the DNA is TGTGCCAGCAGTTACTGGACAGGGGTGGACACTGAAGCTTTCTTT.

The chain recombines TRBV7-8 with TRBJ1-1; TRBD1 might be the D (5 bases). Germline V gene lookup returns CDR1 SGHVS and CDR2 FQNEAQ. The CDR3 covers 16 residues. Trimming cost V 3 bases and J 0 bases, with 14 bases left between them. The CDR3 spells CASSFGGINLNTEAFF. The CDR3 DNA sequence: TGTGCCAGCAGCTTTGGGGGGATCAACTTGAACACTGAAGCTTTCTTT.

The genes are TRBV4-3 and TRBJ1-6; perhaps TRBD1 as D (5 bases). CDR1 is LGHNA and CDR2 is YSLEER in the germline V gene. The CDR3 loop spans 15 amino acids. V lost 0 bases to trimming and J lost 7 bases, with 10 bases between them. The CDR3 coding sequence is TGCGCCAGCAGCCAAGAAGACAGTTTGAATTCACCCCTCCACTTT. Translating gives CASSQEDSLNSPLHF.

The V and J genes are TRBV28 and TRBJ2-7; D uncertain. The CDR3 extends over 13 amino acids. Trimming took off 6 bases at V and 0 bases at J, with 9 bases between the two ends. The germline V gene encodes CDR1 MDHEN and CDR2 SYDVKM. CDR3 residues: CASSTSNSYEQYF. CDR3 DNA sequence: TGTGCCAGCAGCACCAGTAACTCCTACGAGCAGTACTTC.

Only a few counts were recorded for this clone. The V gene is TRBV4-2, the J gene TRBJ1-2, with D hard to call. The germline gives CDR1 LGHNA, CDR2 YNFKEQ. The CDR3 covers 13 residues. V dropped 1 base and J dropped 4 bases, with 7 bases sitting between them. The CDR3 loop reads CASSQGTVYGYTF. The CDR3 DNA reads TGTGCCAGCAGCCAAGGTACAGTCTATGGCTACACCTTC.

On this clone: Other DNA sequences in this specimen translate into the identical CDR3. In DNA, the CDR3 is TGTGCCAGCAGCTTAGTAGAAGTCACAGGGGGGATTGGCTACACCTTC. It specifies CASSLVEVTGGIGYTF. The rearrangement joins TRBV7-2 to TRBJ1-2, with TRBD1 identical over 8 bases. The CDR3 contains 16 residues. V lost 1 base, J lost 7 bases, and 11 bases stayed unmatched. From germline, CDR1 is SGHTA and CDR2 FQGNSA. The full variable domain, its missing parts supplied by reference TRBV7-2 and TRBJ1-2, is GAGVSQSPSNKVTEKGKDVELRCDPISGHTALYWYRQSLGQGLEFLIYFQGNSAPDKSGLPSDRFSAERTGGSVSTLTIQRTQQEDSAVYLCASSLVEVTGGIGYTFGSGTRLTVV.

CDR3 amino acids: CASSFTGTRTYEQYF. CDR3 sequence (DNA): TGTGCCAGCAGCTTCACCGGGACAAGGACTTACGAGCAGTACTTC. The V gene is TRBV5-8, the J gene TRBJ2-7, with D possibly being TRBD1 (6 bases). CDR1 and CDR2 (germline): SGHTS, YDEGEE. Trimming left V 2 bases short and J 4 bases short, with 16 bases between. This CDR3 comprises 15 residues.

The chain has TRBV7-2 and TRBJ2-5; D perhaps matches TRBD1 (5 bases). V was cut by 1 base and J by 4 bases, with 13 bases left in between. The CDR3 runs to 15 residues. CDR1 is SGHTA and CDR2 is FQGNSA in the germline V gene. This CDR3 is CASSLGQGWGETQYF. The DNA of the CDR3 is TGTGCCAGCAGCTTAGGTCAGGGTTGGGGAGAGACCCAGTACTTC.

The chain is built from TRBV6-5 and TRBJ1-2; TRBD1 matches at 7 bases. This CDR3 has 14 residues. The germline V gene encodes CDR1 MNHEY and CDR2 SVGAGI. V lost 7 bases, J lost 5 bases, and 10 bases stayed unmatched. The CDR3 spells CASNTGQRRYGYTF. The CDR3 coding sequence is TGTGCCAGCAATACGGGACAGAGACGTTATGGCTACACCTTC.

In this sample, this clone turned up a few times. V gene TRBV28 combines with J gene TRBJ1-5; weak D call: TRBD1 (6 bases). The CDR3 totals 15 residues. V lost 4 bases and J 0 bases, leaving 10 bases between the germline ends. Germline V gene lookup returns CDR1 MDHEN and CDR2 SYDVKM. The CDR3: CASSWAGASNQPQHF. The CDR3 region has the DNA TGTGCCAGCAGTTGGGCAGGGGCTAGCAATCAGCCCCAGCATTTT.

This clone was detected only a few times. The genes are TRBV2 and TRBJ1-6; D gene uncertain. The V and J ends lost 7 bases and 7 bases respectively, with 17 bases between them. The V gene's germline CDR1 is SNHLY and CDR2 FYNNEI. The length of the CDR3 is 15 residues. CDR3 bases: TGTGCCAGCAAAAACCGGGAAACGACAAATTCACCCCTCCACTTT. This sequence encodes CASKNRETTNSPLHF.

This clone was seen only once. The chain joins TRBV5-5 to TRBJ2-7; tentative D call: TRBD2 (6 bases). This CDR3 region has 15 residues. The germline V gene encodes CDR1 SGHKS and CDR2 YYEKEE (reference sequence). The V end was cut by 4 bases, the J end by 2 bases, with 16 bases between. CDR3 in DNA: TGTGCCAGCAGCCTCTCAGGGAGGTCTCCCTACGAGCAGTACTTC. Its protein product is CASSLSGRSPYEQYF.

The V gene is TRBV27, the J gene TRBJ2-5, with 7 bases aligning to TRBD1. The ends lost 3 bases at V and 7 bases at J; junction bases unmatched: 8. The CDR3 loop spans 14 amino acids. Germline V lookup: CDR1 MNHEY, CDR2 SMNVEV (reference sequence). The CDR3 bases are TGTGCCAGCAGTTTCGGGCAGGGGGTTATGACCCAGTACTTC. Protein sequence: CASSFGQGVMTQYF.

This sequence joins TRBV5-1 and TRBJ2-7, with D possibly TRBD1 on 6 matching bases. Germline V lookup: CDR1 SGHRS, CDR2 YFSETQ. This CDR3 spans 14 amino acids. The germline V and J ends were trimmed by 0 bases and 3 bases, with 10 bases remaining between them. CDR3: CASSLADSSYEQYF. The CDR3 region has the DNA TGCGCCAGCAGCTTGGCGGACAGTAGCTACGAGCAGTACTTC. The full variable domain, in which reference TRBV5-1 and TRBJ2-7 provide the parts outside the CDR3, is KAGVTQTPRYLIKTRGQQVTLSCSPISGHRSVSWYQQTPGQGLQFLFEYFSETQRNKGNFPGRFSGRQFSNSRSEMNVSTLELGDSALYLCASSLADSSYEQYFGPGTRLTVT.

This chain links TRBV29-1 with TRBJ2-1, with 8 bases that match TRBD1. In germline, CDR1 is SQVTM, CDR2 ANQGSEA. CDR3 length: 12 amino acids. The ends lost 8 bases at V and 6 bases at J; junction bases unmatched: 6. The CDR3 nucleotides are TGCAGCCTTGGGACAGGTGGCAATGAGCAGTTCTTC. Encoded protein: CSLGTGGNEQFF.

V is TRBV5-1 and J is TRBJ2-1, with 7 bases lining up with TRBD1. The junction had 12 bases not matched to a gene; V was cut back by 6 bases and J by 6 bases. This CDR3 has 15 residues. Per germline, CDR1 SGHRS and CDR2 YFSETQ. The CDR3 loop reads CASTSDTGVFNEQFF. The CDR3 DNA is TGCGCCAGCACCTCCGACACAGGGGTCTTCAATGAGCAGTTCTTC.